The 7 T cell receptor beta chains given below trace back to one sample, sequenced in a study of cytomegalovirus exposure and HLA in healthy donors. The PCR ran on 60 Vbeta and 13 Jbeta primers. Only in-frame clones appear in the TCRdb table, and some are missing; sequencing was by immunoSEQ multiplex PCR. The data contain around 130,000 clones, roughly two thirds of them singletons. The specimen was PBMCs. These receptors all come from a man in his thirties or forties in good health and CMV-seropositive.

The chain recombines TRBV2 with TRBJ2-7, with 15 bases that match TRBD2. CDR1 SNHLY and CDR2 FYNNEI come from the germline V gene. Unmatched junction bases numbered 6, after V lost 6 bases and J lost 0 bases. The CDR3 has 17 amino acids. The CDR3 loop is CASRAGLAGGRSYEQYF. CDR3 nucleotides: TGTGCCAGCAGGGCGGGACTAGCGGGAGGCCGCTCCTACGAGCAGTACTTC.

The chain is built from TRBV7-9 and TRBJ2-3; 8 bases are shared with TRBD1. Germline V CDR1 and CDR2: SEHNR, FQNEAQ (reference sequence). V shed 6 bases, J shed 6 bases, and the junction held 2 bases outside the gene matches. CDR3 length equals 12 residues. The chain's CDR3 is CASRNRGDTQYF. In nucleotides, the CDR3 is TGTGCCAGCAGAAACAGGGGGGATACGCAGTATTTT. Based on the CDR3 plus reference TRBV7-9 and TRBJ2-3, the full variable domain is DTGVSQNPRHKITKRGQNVTFRCDPISEHNRLYWYRQTLGQGPEFLTYFQNEAQLEKSRLLSDRFSAERPKGSFSTLEIQRTEQGDSAMYLCASRNRGDTQYFGPGTRLTVL.

This chain links TRBV9 with TRBJ2-7; 7 nucleotides align to TRBD2. Germline CDR1 SGDLS, CDR2 YYNGEE. The CDR3 covers 14 residues. J gave up 3 bases and V 7 bases, and 10 bases lay outside the gene matches. Here the CDR3 reads CASGMGAGNYEQYF. The CDR3 DNA sequence: TGTGCCAGCGGGATGGGAGCGGGAAACTACGAGCAGTACTTC.

The chain uses TRBV5-1 and TRBJ2-5; TRBD1 aligns across 8 bases. In germline, CDR1 is SGHRS, CDR2 YFSETQ. V trimming: 1 base; J trimming: 6 bases; junction bases outside the gene matches: 8. This CDR3 has 15 amino acids. The CDR3 here is CASSLWQGARKTQYF. CDR3 nucleotides: TGCGCCAGCAGCTTGTGGCAGGGGGCGAGGAAGACCCAGTACTTC.

The chain joins TRBV5-1 to TRBJ1-1; 11 bases align to TRBD1. Germline CDR1 reads SGHRS; CDR2 reads YFSETQ. The CDR3 runs to 14 residues. V gave up 4 bases and J gave up 7 bases; unmatched junction bases: 6. The CDR3 loop reads CASSARTGGSEAFF. The DNA for the CDR3 is TGCGCCAGCAGCGCCCGGACAGGGGGCAGTGAAGCTTTCTTT.

The chain links TRBV7-9 to TRBJ1-1, with D hard to call. The V and J ends lost 2 bases and 2 bases respectively, with 6 bases between them. The CDR3 is 13 residues long. CDR1 SEHNR and CDR2 FQNEAQ come from the germline V gene (reference sequence). The CDR3 nucleotides are TGTGCCAGCAGCTTAACCTATAACACTGAAGCTTTCTTT. It specifies CASSLTYNTEAFF.

The gene calls are TRBV25-1 and TRBJ2-3; D might be TRBD2 (5 bases). This CDR3 spans 14 amino acids. V gave up 1 base and J gave up 2 bases, with 7 bases separating them. CDR1 is MGHDK and CDR2 is SYGVNS in the germline V gene. The CDR3 is CASSESEATDTQYF. The DNA for the CDR3 is TGTGCCAGCAGTGAATCGGAGGCCACAGATACGCAGTATTTT.